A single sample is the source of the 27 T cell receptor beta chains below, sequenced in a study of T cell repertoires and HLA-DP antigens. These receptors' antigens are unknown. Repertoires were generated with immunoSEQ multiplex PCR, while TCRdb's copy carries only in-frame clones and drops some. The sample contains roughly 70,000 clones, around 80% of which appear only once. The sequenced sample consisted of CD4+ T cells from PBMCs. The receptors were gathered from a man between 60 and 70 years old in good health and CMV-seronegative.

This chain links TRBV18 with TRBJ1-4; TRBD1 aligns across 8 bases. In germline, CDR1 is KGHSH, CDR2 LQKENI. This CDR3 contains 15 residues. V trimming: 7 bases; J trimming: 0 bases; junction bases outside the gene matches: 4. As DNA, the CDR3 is TGTGCCAGCTTGGGACAGGCTGCAACTAATGAAAAACTGTTTTTT. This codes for CASLGQAATNEKLFF.

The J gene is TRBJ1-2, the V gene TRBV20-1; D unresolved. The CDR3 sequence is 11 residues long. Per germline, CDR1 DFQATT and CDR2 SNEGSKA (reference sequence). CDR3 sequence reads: CSGLSSYGYTF. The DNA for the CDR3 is TGCAGCGGGCTTTCTTCGTATGGCTACACCTTC.

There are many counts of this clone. CDR3 loop: CASSKGTGSNTEAFF. The CDR3 region has the DNA TGTGCCAGCAGTAAAGGGACAGGTTCGAACACTGAAGCTTTCTTT. The rearrangement joins TRBV25-1 to TRBJ1-1; 8 positions match TRBD1. Trimming took 5 bases from V and 1 from J; bases not matched to a gene: 6. CDR1 is MGHDK, CDR2 SYGVNS, per germline. The CDR3 sequence is 15 residues long.

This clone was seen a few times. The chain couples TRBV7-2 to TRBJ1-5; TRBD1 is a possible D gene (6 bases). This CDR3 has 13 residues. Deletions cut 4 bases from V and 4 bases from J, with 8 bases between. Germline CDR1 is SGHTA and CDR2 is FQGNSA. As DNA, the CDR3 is TGTGCCAGCAGCTACAGGGTTAATCAGCCCCAGCATTTT. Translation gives CASSYRVNQPQHF.

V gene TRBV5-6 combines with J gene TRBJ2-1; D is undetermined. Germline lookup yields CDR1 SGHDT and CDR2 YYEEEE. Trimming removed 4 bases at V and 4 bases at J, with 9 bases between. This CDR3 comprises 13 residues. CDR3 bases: TGTGCCAGCAGCGCTGGAACATACAATGAGCAGTTCTTC. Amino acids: CASSAGTYNEQFF.

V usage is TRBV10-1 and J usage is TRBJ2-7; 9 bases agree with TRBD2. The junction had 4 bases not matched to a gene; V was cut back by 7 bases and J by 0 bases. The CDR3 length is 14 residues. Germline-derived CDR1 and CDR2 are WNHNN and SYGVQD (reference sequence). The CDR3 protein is CASNSGSSSYEQYV. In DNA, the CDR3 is TGCGCCAGCAATAGCGGGAGTAGCTCCTACGAGCAGTACGTC.

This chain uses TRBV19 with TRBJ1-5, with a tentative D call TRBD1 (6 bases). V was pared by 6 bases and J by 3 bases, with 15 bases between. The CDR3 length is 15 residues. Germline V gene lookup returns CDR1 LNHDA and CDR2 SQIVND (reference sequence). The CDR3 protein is CASSSRGMDNQPQHF. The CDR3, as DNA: TGTGCCAGTAGCTCGAGGGGGATGGACAATCAGCCCCAGCATTTT.

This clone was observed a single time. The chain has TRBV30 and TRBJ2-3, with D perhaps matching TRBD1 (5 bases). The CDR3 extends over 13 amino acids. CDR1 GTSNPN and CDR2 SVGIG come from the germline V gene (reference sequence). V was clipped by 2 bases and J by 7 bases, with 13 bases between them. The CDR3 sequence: CAWSLGAENTQYF. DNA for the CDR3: TGTGCCTGGAGTTTAGGGGCGGAAAATACGCAGTATTTT.

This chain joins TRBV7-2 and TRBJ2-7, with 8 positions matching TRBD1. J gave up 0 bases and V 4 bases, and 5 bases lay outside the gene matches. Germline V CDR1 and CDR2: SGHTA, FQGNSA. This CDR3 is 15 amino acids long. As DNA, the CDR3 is TGTGCCAGCAGCTGGCAGACAGGGGTCTCCTACGAGCAGTACTTC. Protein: CASSWQTGVSYEQYF. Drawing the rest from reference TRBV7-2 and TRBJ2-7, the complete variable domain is GAGVSQSPSNKVTEKGKDVELRCDPISGHTALYWYRQSLGQGLEFLIYFQGNSAPDKSGLPSDRFSAERTGGSVSTLTIQRTQQEDSAVYLCASSWQTGVSYEQYFGPGTRLTVT.

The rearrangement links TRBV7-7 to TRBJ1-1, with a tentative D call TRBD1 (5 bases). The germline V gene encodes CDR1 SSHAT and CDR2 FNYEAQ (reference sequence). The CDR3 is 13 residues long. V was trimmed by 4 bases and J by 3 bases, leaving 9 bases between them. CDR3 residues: CASSSSRDTEAFF. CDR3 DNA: TGTGCCAGCAGCTCCAGCAGGGACACTGAAGCTTTCTTT.

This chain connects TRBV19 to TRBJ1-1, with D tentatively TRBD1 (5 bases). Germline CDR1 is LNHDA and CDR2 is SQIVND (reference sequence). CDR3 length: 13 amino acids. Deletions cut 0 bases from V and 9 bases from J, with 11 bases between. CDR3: CASSIDREGKAFF. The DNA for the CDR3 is TGTGCCAGTAGTATAGACAGGGAAGGTAAAGCTTTCTTT.

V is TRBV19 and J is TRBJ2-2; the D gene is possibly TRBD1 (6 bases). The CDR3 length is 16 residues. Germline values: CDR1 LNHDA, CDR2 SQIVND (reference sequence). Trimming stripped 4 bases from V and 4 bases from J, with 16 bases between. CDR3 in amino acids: CASSRRQDGGTGELFF. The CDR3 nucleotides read TGTGCCAGTAGTAGGAGACAGGACGGAGGCACCGGGGAGCTGTTTTTT.

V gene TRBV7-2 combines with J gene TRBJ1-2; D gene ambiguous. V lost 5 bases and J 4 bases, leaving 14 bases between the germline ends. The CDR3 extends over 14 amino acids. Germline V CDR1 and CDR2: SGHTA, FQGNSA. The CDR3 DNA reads TGTGCCAGCAGCGTGAACCTCCGGGGCTATGGCTACACCTTC. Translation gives CASSVNLRGYGYTF.

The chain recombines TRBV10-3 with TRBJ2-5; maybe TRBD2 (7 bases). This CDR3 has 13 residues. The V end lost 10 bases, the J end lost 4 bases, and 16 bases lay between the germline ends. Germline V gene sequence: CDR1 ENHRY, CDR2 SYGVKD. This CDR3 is CATKGGGRETQYF. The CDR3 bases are TGTGCCACGAAGGGGGGAGGGCGAGAGACCCAGTACTTC.

The CDR3 DNA is TGTGCCAGCAGTCCCCCCCGGCACCCCTCCTACGAGCAGTACGTC. It is translated as CASSPPRHPSYEQYV. The gene calls are TRBV27 and TRBJ2-7; D is ambiguous. The germline CDR1 and CDR2 sequences are MNHEY and SMNVEV (reference sequence). The CDR3 totals 15 residues. Trimming took off 5 bases at V and 0 bases at J, with 14 bases between the two ends.

This CDR3 reads CASSFRTSGGLPTYEQYF. The CDR3, as DNA: TGCGCCAGCAGCTTTCGGACTAGCGGGGGGCTCCCCACCTACGAGCAGTACTTC. V is TRBV5-1 and J is TRBJ2-7; TRBD2 matches at 14 bases. Germline CDR1 reads SGHRS; CDR2 reads YFSETQ. The CDR3 totals 18 residues. J lost 2 bases, V lost 2 bases, and 9 bases had no gene match.

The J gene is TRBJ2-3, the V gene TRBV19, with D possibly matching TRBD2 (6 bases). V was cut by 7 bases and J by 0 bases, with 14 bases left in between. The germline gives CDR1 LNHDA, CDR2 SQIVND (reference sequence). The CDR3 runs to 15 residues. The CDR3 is CASNPGAGSTDTQYF. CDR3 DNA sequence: TGTGCCAGTAACCCTGGGGCGGGAAGCACAGATACGCAGTATTTT.

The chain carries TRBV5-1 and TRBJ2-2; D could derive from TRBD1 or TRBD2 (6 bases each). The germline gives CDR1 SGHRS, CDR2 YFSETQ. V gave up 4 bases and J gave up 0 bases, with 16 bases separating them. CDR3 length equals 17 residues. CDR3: CASSDGLGGANTGELFF. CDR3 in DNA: TGCGCCAGCAGCGATGGCTTGGGGGGCGCGAACACCGGGGAGCTGTTTTTT.

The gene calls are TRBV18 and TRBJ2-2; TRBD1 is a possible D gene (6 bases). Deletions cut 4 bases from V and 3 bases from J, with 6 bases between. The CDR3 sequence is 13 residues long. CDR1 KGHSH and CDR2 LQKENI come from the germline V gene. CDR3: CASSRQDTGELFF. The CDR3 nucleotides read TGTGCCAGCTCACGACAGGACACCGGGGAGCTGTTTTTT.

The CDR3 reads CASSKQGREQYV. As DNA, the CDR3 is TGTGCCAGCAGTAAACAGGGGCGCGAGCAGTACGTC. The chain recombines TRBV6-4 with TRBJ2-7; 7 bases are a match to TRBD1. The CDR3 contains 12 residues. The ends lost 5 bases at V and 6 bases at J; junction bases unmatched: 4. Germline CDR1 and CDR2: MRHNA and SNTAGT.

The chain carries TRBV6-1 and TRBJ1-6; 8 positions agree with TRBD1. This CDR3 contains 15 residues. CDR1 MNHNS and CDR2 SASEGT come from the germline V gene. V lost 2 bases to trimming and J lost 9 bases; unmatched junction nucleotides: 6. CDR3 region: CASSESAGGGSPLHF. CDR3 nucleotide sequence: TGTGCCAGCAGTGAATCGGCAGGGGGCGGTTCACCCCTCCACTTT.

The CDR3: CASSLVLAGSGTQYF. The CDR3 bases are TGTGCCAGCAGCTTAGTACTAGCGGGGAGTGGGACCCAGTACTTC. This sequence joins TRBV7-2 and TRBJ2-5; 10 bases agree with TRBD2. V shed 1 base, J shed 7 bases, and the junction held 6 bases outside the gene matches. The CDR3 is 15 residues long. In germline, CDR1 is SGHTA, CDR2 FQGNSA.

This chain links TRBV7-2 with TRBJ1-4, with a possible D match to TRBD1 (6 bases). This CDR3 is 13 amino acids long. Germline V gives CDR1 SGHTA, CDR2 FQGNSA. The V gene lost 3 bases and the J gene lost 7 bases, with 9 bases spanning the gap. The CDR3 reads CASSFRGSEKLFF. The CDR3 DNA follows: TGTGCCAGCAGCTTCAGGGGCAGTGAAAAACTGTTTTTT.

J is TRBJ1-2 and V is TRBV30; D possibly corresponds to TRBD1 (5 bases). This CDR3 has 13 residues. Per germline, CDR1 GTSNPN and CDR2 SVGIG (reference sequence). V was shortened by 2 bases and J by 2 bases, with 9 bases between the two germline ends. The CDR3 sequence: CAWSTGDNYGYTF. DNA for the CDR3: TGTGCCTGGAGTACCGGGGACAACTATGGCTACACCTTC.

CDR3 loop: CASSRGEANTGELFF. CDR3 nucleotides: TGTGCCAGCAGCAGGGGCGAAGCGAACACCGGGGAGCTGTTTTTT. This chain joins TRBV2 and TRBJ2-2; a possible D gene is TRBD1 (6 bases). The CDR3 is 15 amino acids. Trimming took 6 bases from V and 0 from J, leaving 11 bases between them. Per the germline V gene, CDR1 is SNHLY and CDR2 is FYNNEI.

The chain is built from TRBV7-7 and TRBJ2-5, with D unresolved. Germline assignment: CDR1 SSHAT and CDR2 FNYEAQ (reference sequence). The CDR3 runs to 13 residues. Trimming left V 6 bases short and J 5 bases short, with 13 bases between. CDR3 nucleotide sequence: TGTGCCAGCAGGGGAACAATTTCGGAGACCCAGTACTTC. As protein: CASRGTISETQYF.

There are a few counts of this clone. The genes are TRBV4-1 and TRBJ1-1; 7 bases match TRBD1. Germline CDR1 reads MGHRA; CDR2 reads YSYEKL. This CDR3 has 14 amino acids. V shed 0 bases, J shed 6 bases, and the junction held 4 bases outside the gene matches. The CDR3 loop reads CASSQDPQGAEAFF. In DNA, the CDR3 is TGCGCCAGCAGCCAAGATCCCCAGGGGGCTGAAGCTTTCTTT.